A selection of T cell receptor beta chains follows, all from one sample in a study of shared clonotypes between healthy human individuals. Data came from immunoSEQ multiplex PCR; TCRdb stores just in-frame clones and leaves some out. The repertoire holds some 690,000 clones, with less than 95% as singletons. Sequenced input: memory CD8+ T cells from PBMCs. The receptor set was obtained from a man aged 18 to 29 in good health. Some clones in this sample may be carry-over from other donors' samples. The CDR3 runs from the conserved cysteine through the conserved F or W. A D gene is named only where the DNA matches it firmly. Expanded clones are given a class, and other clones once, few, many or no size at all.

J,V,size,D,CDR3,DNA
TRBJ1-1,TRBV19,NA,NA,CATQRELRNTEAFF,TGTGCCACCCAGCGGGAGCTAAGGAACACTGAAGCTTTCTTT
TRBJ2-5,TRBV28,NA,TRBD2,CASSQDTPGGYQETQYF,TGTGCCAGCAGTCAAGATACTCCGGGAGGCTACCAAGAGACCCAGTACTTC
TRBJ1-4,TRBV27,NA,TRBD1,CASSPSTGAGEKLFF,TGTGCCAGCAGTCCTTCCACAGGGGCGGGTGAAAAACTGTTTTTT
TRBJ2-5,TRBV5-6,NA,NA,CASSLRAPHQETQYF,TGTGCCAGCAGCTTGAGGGCACCACACCAAGAGACCCAGTACTTC
TRBJ2-1,TRBV29-1,NA,NA,CSVELVYVSYNEQFF,TGCAGCGTTGAACTAGTCTATGTCTCCTACAATGAGCAGTTCTTC
TRBJ2-3,TRBV28,NA,TRBD1,CATKDRSTDTQYF,TGTGCCACCAAGGACAGGAGCACAGATACGCAGTATTTT
TRBJ2-7,TRBV29-1,NA,NA,CSVDVGRPYEQYF,TGCAGCGTTGATGTGGGGCGCCCCTACGAGCAGTACTTC
TRBJ2-5,TRBV28,few,TRBD1,CASSLDTGGRETQYF,TGTGCCAGCAGTTTAGACACAGGGGGCCGGGAGACCCAGTACTTC
TRBJ1-6,TRBV28,NA,NA,CASPAGGSNSPLHF,TGTGCCAGCCCCGCGGGGGGCAGCAATTCACCCCTCCACTTT
TRBJ2-7,TRBV4-1,NA,NA,CASSPRDDYYEQYF,TGCGCCAGCAGCCCCCGGGACGATTACTACGAGCAGTACTTC
TRBJ1-1,TRBV10-2,NA,NA,CASSFPGIEAFF,TGCGCCAGCAGTTTCCCGGGGATCGAAGCTTTCTTT
TRBJ2-7,TRBV7-8,NA,TRBD2,CASSSGSGITYEQYF,TGTGCCAGCAGCTCAGGAAGCGGGATAACCTACGAGCAGTACTTC
TRBJ2-7,TRBV7-3,NA,TRBD1,CASSGGTGAPYEQYF,TGTGCCAGCAGCGGGGGGACAGGGGCCCCCTACGAGCAGTACTTC
TRBJ2-5,TRBV6-1,NA,NA,CASSESGGQETQYF,TGTGCCAGCAGTGAAAGTGGGGGCCAAGAGACCCAGTACTTC
TRBJ2-7,TRBV28,NA,NA,CASRGDHKSYEQYF,TGTGCCAGCAGGGGGGACCATAAGAGCTACGAGCAGTACTTC
TRBJ1-1,TRBV19,once,NA,CASSMMQGTEAFF,TGTGCCAGTAGTATGATGCAGGGAACTGAAGCTTTCTTT
TRBJ1-1,TRBV4-1,NA,NA,CASSQDLGRPIDTEAFF,TGCGCCAGCAGCCAAGATTTAGGCAGGCCGATCGACACTGAAGCTTTCTTT
TRBJ2-2,TRBV12-5,NA,NA,CASGQTQGNTGELFF,TGTGCTAGTGGGCAGACACAGGGAAACACCGGGGAGCTGTTTTTT
TRBJ2-3,TRBV19,NA,TRBD2,CASGTSGTDTQYF,TGTGCCAGTGGGACTAGCGGTACAGATACGCAGTATTTT
TRBJ1-1,TRBV4-1,NA,NA,CASSPSGTLFAEAFF,TGCGCCAGCAGCCCGAGCGGGACACTCTTCGCTGAAGCTTTCTTT
TRBJ1-1,TRBV7-6,NA,TRBD1,CASSPQGVETPEAFF,TGTGCCAGCAGCCCACAGGGGGTTGAAACTCCTGAAGCTTTCTTT
TRBJ1-3,TRBV19,NA,NA,CASSSAISGNTIYF,TGTGCCAGTAGTTCGGCGATCTCTGGAAACACCATATATTTT
TRBJ1-1,TRBV6-5,once,NA,CASTPGEGPEAFF,TGTGCCAGCACCCCGGGGGAGGGTCCTGAAGCTTTCTTT
TRBJ2-7,TRBV10-2,NA,NA,CASITRVGREQYF,TGCGCCAGCATCACCAGGGTTGGTCGCGAGCAGTACTTC
TRBJ1-2,TRBV29-1,NA,TRBD1,CSVLTGTANYGYTF,TGCAGCGTCCTTACCGGGACAGCTAACTATGGCTACACCTTC
TRBJ2-7,TRBV29-1,NA,NA,CSVEAGTNPHEQYF,TGCAGCGTTGAGGCTGGGACAAACCCCCACGAGCAGTACTTC
TRBJ1-5,TRBV18,NA,NA,CASSKGFTQPQHF,TGTGCCAGCTCGAAGGGGTTCACTCAGCCCCAGCATTTT
TRBJ1-2,TRBV5-6,NA,TRBD1,CASSWGTGGSYGYTF,TGTGCCAGCAGCTGGGGGACAGGTGGAAGTTATGGCTACACCTTC
TRBJ2-7,TRBV7-9,few,NA,CASSRDPYEQYF,TGTGCCAGCAGTCGGGACCCCTACGAGCAGTACTTC
TRBJ2-1,TRBV27,NA,NA,CASSLESLGLYNEQFF,TGTGCCAGCAGTTTGGAAAGCCTAGGGCTTTACAATGAGCAGTTCTTC
TRBJ2-2,TRBV9,NA,NA,CASSVQGTGELFF,TGTGCCAGCAGCGTACAGGGGACCGGGGAGCTGTTTTTT
TRBJ2-7,TRBV27,NA,TRBD1,CASSYRDRRYEQYF,TGTGCCAGCAGTTACCGGGACAGGAGGTACGAGCAGTACTTC
TRBJ1-2,TRBV27,NA,TRBD1,CASSQRAQGAVLPGYGYTF,TGTGCCAGCAGTCAGCGAGCACAGGGGGCTGTCCTTCCCGGCTATGGCTACACCTTC
TRBJ2-7,TRBV15,once,NA,CATSTDRVVYEQYF,TGTGCCACCAGCACCGACCGGGTCGTTTACGAGCAGTACTTC
TRBJ2-7,TRBV28,once,NA,CASSRLARIPEQYF,TGTGCCAGCAGTAGGTTGGCGAGAATTCCGGAGCAGTACTTC
TRBJ2-7,TRBV9,NA,NA,CASSLRPTYEQYF,TGTGCCAGCAGCTTACGACCCACCTACGAGCAGTACTTC
TRBJ2-3,TRBV5-1,NA,NA,CATTGGSTDTQYF,TGCGCCACCACTGGGGGTAGCACAGATACGCAGTATTTT
TRBJ1-1,TRBV28,NA,TRBD1,CASSPDFTPSGTGSFNTEAFF,TGTGCCAGCAGTCCGGACTTTACGCCCTCCGGGACAGGGAGTTTCAACACTGAAGCTTTCTTT
TRBJ2-2,TRBV6-6,once,TRBD1,CASSPRDRGPGELFF,TGTGCCAGCAGTCCGAGGGACAGGGGCCCCGGGGAGCTGTTTTTT